This T cell receptor (beta chain) originates from a study of CXCR3-negative and CXCR3-positive naive CD8 T cells (dated by TCRdb to between 2018 and 2021). About the full investigation: In total, 130 million to 150 million TRB reads were obtained, which works out to roughly 1.5 +/- 0.3 million reads per library. Naive subsets from 5 or 6 donors and memory cells from 3 donors were included in the TRBV-TRBJ cluster analysis. The diversity and physicochemical repertoire analyses included some 11 donors pooled from two independent experiments.

CDR1 SEHNR and CDR2 FQNEAQ are derived from the germline V gene (reference sequence). The CDR3 has 12 amino acids, counting the end cysteine and phenylalanine. Only the protein sequence is given. Each CD8+ T cell subset was flow-sorted in triplicate, and around 320,000 cells per subset were placed directly into RLT lysis buffer. Naive CD8+ T cells were defined stringently as CD45RO-CCR7+CD27+CD95- to exclude memory contaminants. Peripheral blood mononuclear cells were isolated from buffy coats using standard density gradient centrifugation. Naive CXCR3-negative and CXCR3-positive CD8+ T cells were flow-sorted using a FACSAria III. An RNeasy Mini Kit was used to extract total RNA from the sorted cells. The sequencing machine was a NextSeq 550. The Human TCR Profiling Kit (MiLaboratory) was used to prepare UMI-labeled 5' RACE TRB cDNA libraries. The full amount of extracted RNA was used for cDNA synthesis, and the full amount of resulting cDNA was used for PCR amplification. The libraries were made side by side, with each library going through the same number of PCR cycles. In the source study's methods: With a requirement of at least two reads per UMI, MIGEC and MiXCR extracted about 50,000 +/- 10,000 unique UMI-labeled TRB cDNA molecules per library. On average, each library contained approximately 40,000 +/- 10,000 functional in-frame TRB CDR3 nucleotide clonotypes without stop codons. Diversity metrics, including normalized Shannon-Wiener and Chao1, were computed in VDJtools after downsampling to 5000 UMI-labeled TRB molecules per sample. VDJtools computed clonotype-size-weighted physicochemical properties of the central five CDR3 residues: interaction energy, strength, volume and Kidera factor 4. Based on TCRdb reprocessing of the reads, there is one entry per CDR3 protein sequence, and DNA is missing. These V and J calls rely on TCRdb rather than the paper's analysis. The sample table gives roughly 100,000 distinct CDR3 sequences. Approximately 0.38% of the sample comes from the top ten.

Comment on this clonotype: The specificity of this receptor is unknown.

The research as a whole found: Because surface CD5, which is linked to self-reactivity in mice, was comparable between the naive subsets, TCR interaction strength was also inferred from TRB CDR3 physicochemical properties. Freshly isolated PBMCs were used for most assays because CXCR3 expression went down partially after cryopreservation. Repertoire diversity was comparably high in both naive subsets but much lower in memory CD8+ T cells. TRB CDR3s from CXCR3-positive naive cells showed higher hydrophobicity (lower Kidera factor 4), lower energy, and higher strength and volume indices than CXCR3-negative naive cells. Similar TRBV-TRBJ usage was shown by naive CXCR3-negative and CXCR3-positive cells from the same donor, whereas distinct patterns were shown by memory cells.

This clonotype was sampled from a human donor in good health. Some clones in this sample may be carry-over from other donors' samples. The sequence joins TRBV7-9 to TRBJ1-1; TCRdb's assignment of TRBD1 cannot be checked, as there is no DNA. Specimen: naive CXCR3+ CD8+ T cells from blood. This specimen's cell subset or site label, interpreted: CD45RO-CCR7+CD27+CD95- naive CD8+ T cells expressing CXCR3 (TNR3+). The CDR3 amino acid sequence is: CASTPGVTEAFF. When the CDR3 is completed using the reference TRBV7-9 and TRBJ1-1 genes on either side, the full variable domain is DTGVSQNPRHKITKRGQNVTFRCDPISEHNRLYWYRQTLGQGPEFLTYFQNEAQLEKSRLLSDRFSAERPKGSFSTLEIQRTEQGDSAMYLCASTPGVTEAFFGQGTRLTVV.